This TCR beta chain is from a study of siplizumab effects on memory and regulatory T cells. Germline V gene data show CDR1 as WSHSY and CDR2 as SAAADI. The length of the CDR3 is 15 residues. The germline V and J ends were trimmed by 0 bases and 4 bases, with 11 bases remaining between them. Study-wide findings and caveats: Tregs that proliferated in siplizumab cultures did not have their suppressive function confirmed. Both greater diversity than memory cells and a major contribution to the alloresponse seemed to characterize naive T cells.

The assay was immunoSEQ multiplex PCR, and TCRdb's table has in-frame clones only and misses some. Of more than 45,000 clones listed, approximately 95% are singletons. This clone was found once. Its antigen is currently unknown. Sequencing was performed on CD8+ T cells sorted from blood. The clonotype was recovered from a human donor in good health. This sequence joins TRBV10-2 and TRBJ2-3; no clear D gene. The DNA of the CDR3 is TGCGCCAGCAGTGAGTCGACACCCTCTTCAGATACGCAGTATTTT. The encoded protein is CASSESTPSSDTQYF.